The 11 T cell receptor beta chains in this list originate from one sample, sequenced in a study of beta chain features in type 1 diabetes. These receptors' targets are unknown. Study outcomes and limitations: TCRB CDR3 length was moderately but significantly reduced in all four CD4+ subsets of Type 1 diabetes patients.

Of the isolated RNA, all was reverse transcribed, and so the sequenced material was expressed TCRB transcripts. TCRdb's copy holds only in-frame clones and misses some; the assay was immunoSEQ multiplex PCR. This sample carries roughly 300,000 clones, more than 13% of them seen once, and the ten largest clones take less than 0.02%. Sequences were obtained from naive CD4+ T cells from blood. The source is a man younger than 40 with type 1 diabetes.

The chain joins TRBV4-2 to TRBJ1-1, with D maybe TRBD1 (6 bases). This CDR3 contains 16 residues. CDR1 LGHNA and CDR2 YNFKEQ come from the germline V gene. V was cut by 5 bases and J by 5 bases, with 21 bases left in between. The CDR3 region has the DNA TGTGCCAGCAGCAGCATCCTTCAGGGAGGGGGAACTGAAGCTTTCTTT. Its translation: CASSSILQGGGTEAFF.

V usage is TRBV4-2 and J usage is TRBJ2-3; TRBD2 agrees at 8 bases. The CDR3 runs to 16 residues. J lost 3 bases, V lost 0 bases, and 5 bases had no gene match. Looked up from germline, CDR1 is LGHNA and CDR2 is YNFKEQ. The CDR3 sequence is CASSQELAGSTDTQYF. The CDR3 coding sequence is TGTGCCAGCAGCCAAGAATTAGCGGGATCGACAGATACGCAGTATTTT.

V is TRBV5-4 and J is TRBJ1-1; 10 bases map to TRBD1. This CDR3 contains 17 residues. Germline V CDR1 and CDR2: SGHNT, YYREEE (reference sequence). The ends lost 3 bases at V and 4 bases at J; junction bases unmatched: 12. CDR3: CASSSKTGGMGGTEAFF. In nucleotides, the CDR3 is TGTGCCAGCAGCTCGAAGACAGGGGGCATGGGCGGCACTGAAGCTTTCTTT.

This clone has just a few counts. The V gene is TRBV9, the J gene TRBJ2-7, with TRBD1 identical over 7 bases. This CDR3 has 16 residues. The germline V gene encodes CDR1 SGDLS and CDR2 YYNGEE. Trimming removed 3 bases from V and 4 bases from J; junction bases left unmatched: 13. The CDR3 sequence: CASSAPTTGTDYEQYF. The CDR3 DNA follows: TGTGCCAGCAGCGCTCCGACAACTGGGACAGATTACGAGCAGTACTTC.

V gene TRBV14 combines with J gene TRBJ1-1; maybe TRBD1 (6 bases). Germline V gene lookup returns CDR1 SGHDN and CDR2 FVKESK. The ends were cut back, 5 bases at V and 1 base at J, with 8 bases in the middle. CDR3 length: 13 residues. DNA for the CDR3: TGTGCCAGCAGCGGACAGCAGAACACTGAAGCTTTCTTT. This encodes CASSGQQNTEAFF.

This clone was counted a few times. The chain recombines TRBV7-9 with TRBJ1-1, with TRBD1 identical over 9 bases. The V and J ends lost 5 bases and 1 base, in that order; junction bases with no gene match: 8. The germline CDR1 and CDR2 sequences are SEHNR and FQNEAQ (reference sequence). CDR3 size: 16 residues. The CDR3 sequence: CASSPDRGFKNTEAFF. The CDR3 nucleotides read TGTGCCAGCAGCCCGGACAGGGGATTTAAGAACACTGAAGCTTTCTTT.

On this clone itself: In the same sample, other DNA sequences code for this CDR3. The chain recombines TRBV7-3 with TRBJ1-1, with 9 bases fitting TRBD1. The J segment lost 3 bases and the V segment lost 5 bases, leaving 1 base of the junction unmatched. This CDR3 has 13 residues. CDR1 SGHTA and CDR2 FQGTGA come from the germline V gene. The CDR3 protein is CASSRQGDTEAFF. CDR3 bases: TGTGCCAGCAGCCGACAGGGGGACACTGAAGCTTTCTTT. The full variable domain, in which reference TRBV7-3 and TRBJ1-1 provide the parts outside the CDR3, is GAGVSQTPSNKVTEKGKYVELRCDPISGHTALYWYRQSLGQGPEFLIYFQGTGAADDSGLPNDRFFAVRPEGSVSTLKIQRTERGDSAVYLCASSRQGDTEAFFGQGTRLTVV.

The rearrangement uses TRBV6-1 and TRBJ2-7; TRBD1 agrees at 8 bases. V gave up 5 bases and J gave up 12 bases; unmatched junction bases: 6. This CDR3 comprises 11 residues. Germline V CDR1 and CDR2: MNHNS, SASEGT. As DNA, the CDR3 is TGTGCCAGCAGTAACCGGGACAGGCCGTACTTC. This encodes CASSNRDRPYF.

The chain uses TRBV7-8 and TRBJ1-3, with D unresolved. V shed 1 base and J shed 0 bases, with 10 bases lying between them. This CDR3 contains 16 residues. Germline-derived CDR1 and CDR2 are SGHVS and FQNEAQ. The DNA of the CDR3 is TGTGCCAGCAGCTTAGGAGCCGGGAGCTCTGGAAACACCATATATTTT. This encodes CASSLGAGSSGNTIYF.

This clone has more than one count but fewer than ten. The CDR3 nucleotides are TGCAGCGTGCAACAGGGTGGCTCCACTGAAGCTTTCTTT. This codes for CSVQQGGSTEAFF. The gene calls are TRBV29-1 and TRBJ1-1, with D possibly being TRBD1 (6 bases). Trimming removed 6 bases at V and 4 bases at J, with 15 bases between. The CDR3 is made up of 13 amino acids. Germline CDR1 reads SQVTM; CDR2 reads ANQGSEA.

There are a few counts of this clone. The chain uses TRBV18 and TRBJ2-7; 10 bases are a match to TRBD1. With V trimmed by 4 bases and J by 2 bases, 2 bases remained unmatched. This CDR3 contains 14 residues. CDR1 and CDR2 from the germline V gene are KGHSH and LQKENI. This CDR3 reads CASSQGTGAYEQYF. CDR3 nucleotide sequence: TGTGCCAGCTCACAGGGGACAGGGGCCTACGAGCAGTACTTC.